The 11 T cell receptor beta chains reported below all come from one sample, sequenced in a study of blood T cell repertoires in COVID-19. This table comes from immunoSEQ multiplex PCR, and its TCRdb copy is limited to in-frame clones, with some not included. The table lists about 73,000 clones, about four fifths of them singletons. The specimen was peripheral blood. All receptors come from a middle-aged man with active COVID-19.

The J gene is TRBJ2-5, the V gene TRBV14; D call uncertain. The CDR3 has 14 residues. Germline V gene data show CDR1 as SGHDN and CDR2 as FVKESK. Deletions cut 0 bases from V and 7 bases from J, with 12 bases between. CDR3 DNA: TGTGCCAGCAGCCAAGATCTGGGCCGGTCGACCCAGTACTTC. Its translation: CASSQDLGRSTQYF.

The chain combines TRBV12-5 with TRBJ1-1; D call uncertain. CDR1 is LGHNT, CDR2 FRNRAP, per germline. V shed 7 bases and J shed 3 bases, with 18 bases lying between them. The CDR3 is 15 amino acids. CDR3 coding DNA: TGTGCTAGTGTCAATATCGGGGTTCGATACACTGAAGCTTTCTTT. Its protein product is CASVNIGVRYTEAFF.

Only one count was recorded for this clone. CDR3 sequence (DNA): TGTGCCAGCAGCCAGGGGGCGGGCTATGGCTACACCTTC. Its protein product is CASSQGAGYGYTF. The chain carries TRBV28 and TRBJ1-2, with TRBD1 matching over 8 bases. V was clipped by 6 bases and J by 4 bases; unmatched bases: 4. The CDR3 spans 13 residues. From germline, CDR1 is MDHEN and CDR2 SYDVKM.

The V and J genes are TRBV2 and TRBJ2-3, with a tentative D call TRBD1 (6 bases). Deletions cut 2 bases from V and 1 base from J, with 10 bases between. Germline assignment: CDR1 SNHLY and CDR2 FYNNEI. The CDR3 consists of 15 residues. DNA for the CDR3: TGTGCCAGCAGTGAAAGGGGGATGGGCACAGATACGCAGTATTTT. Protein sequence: CASSERGMGTDTQYF.

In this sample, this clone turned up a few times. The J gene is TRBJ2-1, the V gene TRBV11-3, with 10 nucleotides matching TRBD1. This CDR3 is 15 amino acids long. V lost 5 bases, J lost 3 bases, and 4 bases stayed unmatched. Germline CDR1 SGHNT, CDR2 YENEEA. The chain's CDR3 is CASSPGQGGYNEQFF. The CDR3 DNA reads TGTGCCAGCAGCCCCGGACAGGGGGGCTACAATGAGCAGTTCTTC.

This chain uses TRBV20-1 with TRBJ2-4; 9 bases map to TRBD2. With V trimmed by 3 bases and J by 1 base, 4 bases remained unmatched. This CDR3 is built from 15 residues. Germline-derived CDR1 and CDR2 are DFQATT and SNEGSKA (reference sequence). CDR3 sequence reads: CSASRGGAAKNIQYF. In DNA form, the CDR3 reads TGCAGTGCTAGTCGCGGGGGGGCGGCCAAAAACATTCAGTACTTC.

CDR3 region: CASSNWATSSPLHF. As DNA, the CDR3 is TGTGCCAGCAGCAACTGGGCTACGAGTTCACCCCTCCACTTT. The chain carries TRBV7-2 and TRBJ1-6; D is unclear. Looked up from germline, CDR1 is SGHTA and CDR2 is FQGNSA. The CDR3 has 14 amino acids. V was clipped by 5 bases and J by 9 bases, with 14 bases between them.

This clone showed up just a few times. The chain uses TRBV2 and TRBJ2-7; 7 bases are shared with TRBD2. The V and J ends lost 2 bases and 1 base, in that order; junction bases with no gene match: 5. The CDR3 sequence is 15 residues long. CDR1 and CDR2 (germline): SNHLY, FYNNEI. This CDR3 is CASSEKLARSYEQYF. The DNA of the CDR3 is TGTGCCAGCAGTGAAAAACTAGCGCGTTCCTACGAGCAGTACTTC.

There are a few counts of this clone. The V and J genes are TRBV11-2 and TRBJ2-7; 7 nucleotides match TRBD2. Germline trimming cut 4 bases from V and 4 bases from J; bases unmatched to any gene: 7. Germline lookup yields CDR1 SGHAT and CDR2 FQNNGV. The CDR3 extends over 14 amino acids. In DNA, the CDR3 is TGTGCCAGCAGCTCAATGGGAGGGCGGTACGAGCAGTACTTC. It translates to CASSSMGGRYEQYF. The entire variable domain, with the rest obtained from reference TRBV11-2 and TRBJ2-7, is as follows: EAGVAQSPRYKIIEKRQSVAFWCNPISGHATLYWYQQILGQGPKLLIQFQNNGVVDDSQLPKDRFSAERLKGVDSTLKIQPAKLEDSAVYLCASSSMGGRYEQYFGPGTRLTVT.

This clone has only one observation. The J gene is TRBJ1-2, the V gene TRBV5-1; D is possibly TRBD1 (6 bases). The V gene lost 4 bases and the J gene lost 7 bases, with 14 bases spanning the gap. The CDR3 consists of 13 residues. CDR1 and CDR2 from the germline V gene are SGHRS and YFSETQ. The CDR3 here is CASSEDSSLGYTF. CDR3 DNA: TGCGCCAGCAGCGAGGACAGCTCCCTTGGCTACACCTTC.

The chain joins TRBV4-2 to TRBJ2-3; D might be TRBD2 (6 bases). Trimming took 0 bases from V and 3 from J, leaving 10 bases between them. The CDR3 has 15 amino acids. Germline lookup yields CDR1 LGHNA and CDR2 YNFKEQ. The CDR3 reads CASSQEAGETDTQYF. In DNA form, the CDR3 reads TGTGCCAGCAGCCAAGAAGCGGGCGAGACAGATACGCAGTATTTT.